The following is a T cell receptor (beta chain) sequence with its context. This clone appeared once. Its antigen has not been determined. Base qualities are not at hand, and no much larger clone is one base apart. This sample was included in a study of control samples from healthy donors and cancer patients (dated by TCRdb to 2018 to 2021). V is cut back by 4 bases and J by 8 bases, with 19 bases in the junction unmatched. Reading the germline V gene gives CDR1 KGHDR and CDR2 SFDVKD. Including cysteine and phenylalanine, the CDR3 has 18 amino acids. Only CDR3 DNA remains: 54 bases, in frame from the first base. Library prep was done by the immunoSEQ multiplex PCR assay. The table was pulled from immuneACCESS by TCRdb, which kept in-frame rearrangements only. Such tables lose some clones; where checked, under half of the loss comes from unresolved V genes, and the rest has no known cause. The sample records roughly 150,000 clones, 80% to 95% of which are singletons. Jointly, the top ten make up 0.68% of the sample.

This TCR came from a woman in her 30s in good health. The sample comprised blood. The chain is assembled from TRBV24-1 and TRBJ2-1; the junction holds 7 bases that match TRBD2. In nucleotides, the sequence is TGTGCCACCAGTGACTCCCTCCTCCCGGGGGGAGTCCTCCATGAGCAGTTCTTC. It codes for CATSDSLLPGGVLHEQFF.